This T cell receptor (beta chain) was identified in a study of T-cell reconstitution after alpha-beta-depleted transplantation in children. TCRbeta library construction was performed incorporating unique molecular identifiers. Via MiXCR, TCRdb re-called the PCR reads, giving one row per CDR3 protein. Among around 600,000 distinct CDR3 sequences, about 10% were seen once, and the ten largest hold 4% to 5%. CDR1 and CDR2 from the germline V gene are DFQATT and SNEGSKA (reference sequence). Trimming removed 0 bases at V and 5 bases at J, with 10 bases between. The CDR3 has 13 amino acids. The receptor's source is a human donor who donated a stem cell graft to a child with acute myeloid leukemia. J is TRBJ2-5 and V is TRBV20-1; unclear D gene. Sequencing was performed on PBMCs from the stem cell graft donor, taken from the stem cell graft. CDR3 nucleotides: TGCAGTGCTAGAGATGTAGGGCCGGAGACCCAGTACTTC. This encodes CSARDVGPETQYF.